The clone carrying this T cell receptor beta chain was seen just once. Method: immunoSEQ multiplex PCR; TCRdb's copy keeps in-frame clones and lacks some. The data show 95,000 to 100,000 clones, about 88% seen once. The data stem from a study of blood T cell repertoires in COVID-19. Study-wide context: Sources were T cells, B-cell-depleted T cells, or PBMCs; the material itself was cDNA or gDNA.

The CDR3 extends over 15 amino acids. The V end lost 5 bases, the J end lost 3 bases, and 16 bases lay between the germline ends. Germline-derived CDR1 and CDR2 are MNHEY and SMNVEV (reference sequence). V gene TRBV27 combines with J gene TRBJ1-2; tentatively, D is TRBD1 (5 bases). The receptor comes from a woman in her sixties or seventies with acute or convalescent COVID-19. Sequenced: peripheral blood. The CDR3 protein is CASSTTPTAYYGYTF. The CDR3 DNA is TGTGCCAGCAGTACCACCCCGACAGCTTACTATGGCTACACCTTC.